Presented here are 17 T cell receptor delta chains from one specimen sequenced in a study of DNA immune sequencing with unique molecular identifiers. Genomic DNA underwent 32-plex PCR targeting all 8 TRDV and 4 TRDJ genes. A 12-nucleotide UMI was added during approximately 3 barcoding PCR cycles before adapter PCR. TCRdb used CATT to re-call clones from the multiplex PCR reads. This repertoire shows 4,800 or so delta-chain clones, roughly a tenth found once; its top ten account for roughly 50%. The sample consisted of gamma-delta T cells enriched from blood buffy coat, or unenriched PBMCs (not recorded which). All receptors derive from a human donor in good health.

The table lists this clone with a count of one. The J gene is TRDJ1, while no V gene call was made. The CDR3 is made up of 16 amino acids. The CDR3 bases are TGTGCTCTTGGGTTCACTTCTTATCATTACACCGATAAACTCATCTTT. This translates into CALGFTSYHYTDKLIF.

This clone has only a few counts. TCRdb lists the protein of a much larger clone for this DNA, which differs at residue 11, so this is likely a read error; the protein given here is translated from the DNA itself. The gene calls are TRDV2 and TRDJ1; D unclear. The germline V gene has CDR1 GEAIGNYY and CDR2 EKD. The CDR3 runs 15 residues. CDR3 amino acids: CACDGVGANTVKLIF. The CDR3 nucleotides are TGTGCCTGTGACGGCGTCGGTGCAAACACCGTTAAACTCATCTTT.

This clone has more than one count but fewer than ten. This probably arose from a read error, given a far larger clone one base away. DNA for the CDR3: TGTGCCTGTGACACCGTATGGGAGTACACCGATAAACTCATCTTT. Translated, it gives CACDTVWEYTDKLIF. The genes are TRDV2 and TRDJ1; D uncertain. CDR3 length: 15 amino acids. The V end lost 0 bases, the J end lost 0 bases, and 10 bases lay between the germline ends. Germline CDR1 reads GEAIGNYY; CDR2 reads EKD.

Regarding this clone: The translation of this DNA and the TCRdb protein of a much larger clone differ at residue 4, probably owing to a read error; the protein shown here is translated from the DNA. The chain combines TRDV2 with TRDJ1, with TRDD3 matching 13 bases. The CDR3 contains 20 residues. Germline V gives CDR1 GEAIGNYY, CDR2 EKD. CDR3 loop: CACHTVATGGYGGYTDKLIF. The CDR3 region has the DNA TGTGCCTGTCACACCGTCGCTACTGGGGGATACGGAGGGTACACCGATAAACTCATCTTT.

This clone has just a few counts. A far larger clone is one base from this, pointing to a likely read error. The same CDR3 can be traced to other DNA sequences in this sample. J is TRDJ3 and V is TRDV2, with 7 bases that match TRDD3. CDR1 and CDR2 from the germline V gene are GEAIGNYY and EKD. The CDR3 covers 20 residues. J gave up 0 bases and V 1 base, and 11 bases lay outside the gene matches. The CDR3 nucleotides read TGTGCCTGTGACACGGGAAGCCTGGGGGTTGGCTCCTGGGACACCCGACAGATGTTTTTC. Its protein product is CACDTGSLGVGSWDTRQMFF.

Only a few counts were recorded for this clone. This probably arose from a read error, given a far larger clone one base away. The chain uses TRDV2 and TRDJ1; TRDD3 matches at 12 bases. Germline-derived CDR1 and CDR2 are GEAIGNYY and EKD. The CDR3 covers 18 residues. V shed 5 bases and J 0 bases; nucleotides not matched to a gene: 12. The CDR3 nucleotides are TGTGCCTGTGTCGGTCTACTGGGGGATACAGGGTACACCGATAAACTCATCTTT. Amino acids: CACVGLLGDTGYTDKLIF.

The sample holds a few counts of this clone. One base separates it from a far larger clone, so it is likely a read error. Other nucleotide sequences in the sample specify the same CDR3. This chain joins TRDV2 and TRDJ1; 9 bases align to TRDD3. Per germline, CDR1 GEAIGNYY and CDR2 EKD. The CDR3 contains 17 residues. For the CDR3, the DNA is TGTGCCTGTGACACTCTGGGGGATGGAAAGTACACCGATAAACTGATCTTT. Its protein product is CACDTLGDGKYTDKLIF.

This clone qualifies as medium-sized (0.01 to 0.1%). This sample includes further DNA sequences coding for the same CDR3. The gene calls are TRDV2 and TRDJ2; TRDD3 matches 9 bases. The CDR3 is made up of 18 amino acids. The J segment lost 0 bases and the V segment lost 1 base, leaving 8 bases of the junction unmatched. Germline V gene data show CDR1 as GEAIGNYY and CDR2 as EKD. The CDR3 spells CACDTLTGGHALTAQLFF. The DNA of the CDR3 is TGTGCCTGTGACACTCTTACTGGGGGACACGCTTTGACAGCACAACTCTTCTTT.

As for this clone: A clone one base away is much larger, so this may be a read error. CDR3 nucleotide sequence: TGTGCTCTTGGGGGTCTTCCTACGCCTTATTCTCTACTGGGTGATAAGCGGGAGTGCACCGATAAACTCATCTTT. Translation: CALGGLPTPYSLLGDKRECTDKLIF. V is TRDV1 and J is TRDJ1, with 8 bases identical to TRDD2. The J gene was missing in TCRdb and was found by matching the end of the DNA to germline. J gave up 1 base and V 4 bases, and 35 bases lay outside the gene matches. The CDR3 is 25 amino acids. Germline values: CDR1 TSWWSYY, CDR2 QGS.

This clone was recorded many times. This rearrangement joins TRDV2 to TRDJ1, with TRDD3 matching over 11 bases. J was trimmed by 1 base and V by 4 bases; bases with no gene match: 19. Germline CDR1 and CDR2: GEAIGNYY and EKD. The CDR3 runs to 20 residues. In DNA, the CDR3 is TGTGCCTGTGATCGAGTCCCTACGTCTGGGGGATACCCGGGCACCGATAAACTCATCTTT. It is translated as CACDRVPTSGGYPGTDKLIF.

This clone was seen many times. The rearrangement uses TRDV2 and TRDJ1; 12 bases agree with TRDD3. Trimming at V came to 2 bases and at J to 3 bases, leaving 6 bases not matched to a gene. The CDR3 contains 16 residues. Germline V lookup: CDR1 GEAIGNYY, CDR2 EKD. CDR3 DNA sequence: TGTGCCTGTGACAGACTGGGGGATACCTTGGCCGATAAACTCATCTTT. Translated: CACDRLGDTLADKLIF.

CDR3 amino acids: CAAPLHSGGGIGYTDKLIF. CDR3 nucleotide sequence: TGTGCAGCACCCCTTCATTCCGGGGGGGGGATAGGTTATACCGATAAACTCATCTTT. The chain joins TRAV29/DV5 to TRDJ1, with 8 nucleotides matching TRDD3. The J gene was not available in TCRdb and was assigned here by matching the DNA to germline segments. The V gene end was trimmed by 4 bases and the J gene end by 2 bases; junction bases not matched to a gene: 22. The CDR3 is made up of 19 amino acids. Germline-derived CDR1 and CDR2 are NSMFDY and ISSIKDK.

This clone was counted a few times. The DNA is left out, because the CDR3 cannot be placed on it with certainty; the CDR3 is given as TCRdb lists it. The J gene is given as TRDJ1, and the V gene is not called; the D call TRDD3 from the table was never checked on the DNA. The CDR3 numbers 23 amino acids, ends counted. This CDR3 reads CACDTQTGYSCPRTIGGTDKLIF.

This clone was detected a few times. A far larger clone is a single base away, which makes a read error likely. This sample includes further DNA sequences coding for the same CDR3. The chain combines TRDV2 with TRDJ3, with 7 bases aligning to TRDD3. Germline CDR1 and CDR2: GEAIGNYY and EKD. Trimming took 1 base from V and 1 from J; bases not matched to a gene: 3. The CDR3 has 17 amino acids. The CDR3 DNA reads TGTGCCTGTGACACGGTACTGGGGTCCTGGGACACCCGACAGATGTTTTTC. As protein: CACDTVLGSWDTRQMFF.

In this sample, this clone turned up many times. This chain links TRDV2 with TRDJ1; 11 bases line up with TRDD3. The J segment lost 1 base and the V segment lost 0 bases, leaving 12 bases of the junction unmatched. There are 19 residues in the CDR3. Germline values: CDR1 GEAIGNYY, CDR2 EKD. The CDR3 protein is CACDTLRLGDTVATDKLIF. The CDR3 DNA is TGTGCCTGTGACACCCTTCGTCTGGGGGATACCGTTGCCACCGATAAACTCATCTTT.

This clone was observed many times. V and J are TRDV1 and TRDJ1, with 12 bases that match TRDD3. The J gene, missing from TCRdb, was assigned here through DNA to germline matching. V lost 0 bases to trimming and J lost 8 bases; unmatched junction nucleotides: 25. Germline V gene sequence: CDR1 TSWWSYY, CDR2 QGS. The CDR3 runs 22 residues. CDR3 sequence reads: CALGELDTHGVTGGYFSRKLIF. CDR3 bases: TGTGCTCTTGGGGAACTTGACACCCACGGCGTTACTGGGGGATACTTCAGCCGAAAACTCATCTTT.

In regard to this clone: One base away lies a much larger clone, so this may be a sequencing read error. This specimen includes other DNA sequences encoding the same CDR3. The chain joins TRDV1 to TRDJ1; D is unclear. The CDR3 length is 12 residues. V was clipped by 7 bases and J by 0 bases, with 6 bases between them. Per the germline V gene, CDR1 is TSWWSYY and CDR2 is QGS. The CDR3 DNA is TGTGCTCTTGAGAGATACACCGATAAACTCATCTTT. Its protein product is CALERYTDKLIF.